These 12 T cell receptor beta chains came from one sample sequenced in a study of cytomegalovirus exposure and HLA in healthy donors. The PCR used 60 Vbeta and 13 Jbeta primers. Only in-frame clones appear in the TCRdb table, and some are missing; sequencing was by immunoSEQ multiplex PCR. The sample consists of around 80,000 clones, about 73% of them appearing once. Sequenced input: PBMCs. The receptors stem from a man between 40 and 49 years old in good health and CMV-seronegative.

The V call is TRBV5-1, the J call TRBJ2-5; 9 positions match TRBD2. Germline V gene data show CDR1 as SGHRS and CDR2 as YFSETQ. CDR3 length: 15 amino acids. V was clipped by 5 bases and J by 1 base; unmatched bases: 6. The DNA of the CDR3 is TGCGCCAGCAGTGCTAGCGGGATTATCCAAGAGACCCAGTACTTC. Protein product: CASSASGIIQETQYF.

This rearrangement joins TRBV6-6 to TRBJ2-6; D is uncertain. The CDR3 extends over 15 amino acids. CDR1 and CDR2 (germline): MNHNY, SVGAGI (reference sequence). V lost 6 bases and J 0 bases, leaving 9 bases between the germline ends. DNA of the CDR3: TGTGCCAGCAGGCTCTATTCCTCTGGGGCCAACGTCCTGACTTTC. Amino acids: CASRLYSSGANVLTF.

The chain carries TRBV5-1 and TRBJ2-7; 11 bases are shared with TRBD2. The CDR3 extends over 16 amino acids. Germline loops: CDR1 SGHRS, CDR2 YFSETQ. V gave up 4 bases and J gave up 1 base; unmatched junction bases: 7. The CDR3, as DNA: TGCGCCAGCAGCCCAACGACTAGCGGGATATCCTACGAGCAGTACTTC. Amino acids: CASSPTTSGISYEQYF.

The V and J genes are TRBV19 and TRBJ2-3, with TRBD2 matching over 10 bases. Trimming at V came to 5 bases and at J to 3 bases, leaving 2 bases not matched to a gene. The CDR3 is 14 residues long. Germline values: CDR1 LNHDA, CDR2 SQIVND (reference sequence). The CDR3 DNA sequence: TGTGCCAGTAGTGCTAGCGGGAGAACAGATACGCAGTATTTT. It yields the protein CASSASGRTDTQYF. Supplemented by reference TRBV19 and TRBJ2-3, the full variable domain reads DGGITQSPKYLFRKEGQNVTLSCEQNLNHDAMYWYRQDPGQGLRLIYYSQIVNDFQKGDIAEGYSVSREKKESFPLTVTSAQKNPTAFYLCASSASGRTDTQYFGPGTRLTVL.

V and J are TRBV27 and TRBJ2-1; TRBD1 matches 8 bases. After removal of 5 bases from V and 7 bases from J, the junction contained 13 bases not matched to a gene. The CDR3 loop spans 16 amino acids. Germline assignment: CDR1 MNHEY and CDR2 SMNVEV (reference sequence). CDR3 in amino acids: CASSRLQGASLNEQFF. CDR3 nucleotides: TGTGCCAGCAGTCGACTCCAGGGGGCGTCTCTTAATGAGCAGTTCTTC.

This clone was picked up a small number of times. The chain joins TRBV6-5 to TRBJ2-3; possibly TRBD1 for D (6 bases). CDR1 and CDR2 from the germline V gene are MNHEY and SVGAGI. V was clipped by 5 bases and J by 1 base, with 10 bases between them. The CDR3 has 14 residues. CDR3: CASSVRGGTDTQYF. In DNA, the CDR3 is TGTGCCAGCAGTGTCAGGGGAGGCACAGATACGCAGTATTTT.

V gene TRBV29-1 combines with J gene TRBJ2-3; D is ambiguous. The germline CDR1 and CDR2 sequences are SQVTM and ANQGSEA. Between the trimmed V and J ends, which lost 7 bases and 5 bases, there was a span of 16 bases. The CDR3 consists of 13 residues. As DNA, the CDR3 is TGCAGCGCCCCTTTCAGCAGAGGAGATACGCAGTATTTT. This translates into CSAPFSRGDTQYF.

J is TRBJ2-1 and V is TRBV13; D not certain. V gave up 5 bases and J gave up 2 bases, with 19 bases separating them. Germline V CDR1 and CDR2: PRHDT, FYEKMQ (reference sequence). This CDR3 has 17 residues. This CDR3 is CASSRRSITGAYNEQFF. Here the CDR3 DNA reads TGTGCCAGCAGCCGCCGGTCGATTACGGGTGCCTACAATGAGCAGTTCTTC. Looking up the rest from reference TRBV13 and TRBJ2-1 gives the full variable domain: AAGVIQSPRHLIKEKRETATLKCYPIPRHDTVYWYQQGPGQDPQFLISFYEKMQSDKGSIPDRFSAQQFSDYHSELNMSSLELGDSALYFCASSRRSITGAYNEQFFGPGTRLTVL.

This chain links TRBV27 with TRBJ2-2; 10 nucleotides match TRBD1. This CDR3 is 18 amino acids long. Germline CDR1 is MNHEY and CDR2 is SMNVEV (reference sequence). The trim removed 6 bases at V and 3 bases at J, leaving 13 bases unmatched. CDR3 coding DNA: TGTGCCAGCAGCTTGGGAACCCGACAGGGGGCGTACACCGGGGAGCTGTTTTTT. Residues: CASSLGTRQGAYTGELFF.

This chain connects TRBV30 to TRBJ2-3; no reliable D call. Trimming stripped 2 bases from V and 0 bases from J, with 6 bases between. CDR3 length equals 13 residues. Germline V CDR1 and CDR2: GTSNPN, SVGIG (reference sequence). The CDR3 DNA is TGTGCCTGGAGTACAGACAGCACAGATACGCAGTATTTT. Its translation is CAWSTDSTDTQYF.

The rearrangement uses TRBV2 and TRBJ2-7; 9 positions agree with TRBD1. The J segment lost 2 bases and the V segment lost 4 bases, leaving 9 bases of the junction unmatched. The CDR3 is 16 amino acids. Germline loops: CDR1 SNHLY, CDR2 FYNNEI. The CDR3 region has the DNA TGTGCCAGCAGTGGCCCCGGGACAGGGCAGGCCTACGAGCAGTACTTC. Encoded protein: CASSGPGTGQAYEQYF.

V and J are TRBV6-1 and TRBJ1-5; perhaps TRBD1 as D (5 bases). The CDR3 runs to 16 residues. With 0 bases removed from V and 5 bases from J, the gap between germline ends came to 14 bases. Germline CDR1 and CDR2: MNHNS and SASEGT. CDR3 sequence: CASSEATASRDQPQHF. The CDR3 DNA is TGTGCCAGCAGTGAAGCGACAGCCTCTCGGGATCAGCCCCAGCATTTT.